What follows describes a single TCR beta chain. This specimen belongs to a study of blood T cell repertoires in COVID-19. Study information: Whether acute or convalescent, the COVID-19 samples came from the United States, Italy and Spain. In each case, the material was cDNA or gDNA derived from T cells, B-cell-depleted T cells, or PBMCs.

Using immunoSEQ multiplex PCR, the repertoire was profiled, and TCRdb retains in-frame clones only, with some absent. The sample includes about 82,000 clones, 80% of them seen just once. Germline V gene sequence: CDR1 KGHSH, CDR2 LQKENI. The CDR3 sequence is 15 residues long. V lost 6 bases and J lost 0, with 14 bases in between. The material sequenced was peripheral blood. This sequence joins TRBV18 and TRBJ1-1; no firm D call. The origin of this receptor is a woman in her forties with active or convalescent COVID-19. CDR3: CASSEGGFMNTEAFF. The CDR3 bases are TGTGCCAGCTCTGAGGGCGGCTTCATGAACACTGAAGCTTTCTTT.